What follows is one T cell receptor (beta chain) and its context. RNA transcripts yielded amplified TCR beta CDR3 regions. First-round RT-PCR employed HTBI primers, with a second-round multiplex PCR after it. TCRdb re-derived calls from the multiplex PCR reads in MiXCR, one entry per CDR3 protein. The top ten clones hold approximately 51% of a sample with about 240,000 distinct CDR3 sequences, around 50% of them seen once. V lost 5 bases and J 4 bases, leaving 12 bases between the germline ends. Germline lookup yields CDR1 LNHDA and CDR2 SQIVND (reference sequence). The CDR3 has 14 residues. This sample was included in a study of Graves' ophthalmopathy and Graves' hyperthyroidism.

Sample: peripheral blood. This receptor was identified in an adult man with Graves' ophthalmopathy. The chain uses TRBV19 and TRBJ1-5; D possibly corresponds to TRBD1 (6 bases). The CDR3 sequence: CASSASRGNQPQHF. The CDR3 DNA sequence: TGTGCCAGTAGTGCCTCCAGGGGAAATCAGCCCCAGCATTTT.